A selection of T cell receptor beta chains follows, all from one sample in a study of cytomegalovirus exposure and HLA in healthy donors. Sequencing was performed with immunoSEQ multiplex PCR; in TCRdb, only in-frame clones are kept and a portion is missing. The sample lists about 130,000 clones; approximately 69% were seen once. What was sequenced was PBMCs. The origin of the receptors is a man aged 35-49 years in good health and CMV-seropositive. CDR3s include the opening cysteine and the closing phenylalanine or tryptophan. The D gene is left open where the match is weak. Size tells how often a clone was seen (once, few, many) or the class of an expanded clone, and some rows leave it out.

once TRBJ2-1 TRBV9 NA CASSVGSTYNEQFF TGTGCCAGCAGCGTGGGGAGCACCTACAATGAGCAGTTCTTC
NA TRBJ2-1 TRBV7-3 NA CASSSPGLHNEQFF TGTGCCAGCAGCTCTCCGGGACTCCACAATGAGCAGTTCTTC
NA TRBJ1-4 TRBV5-6 TRBD1 CASSQGQQLFF TGTGCCAGCAGCCAGGGACAGCAACTGTTTTTT
NA TRBJ2-1 TRBV7-2 TRBD2 CASSLVMRLASNEQFF TGTGCCAGCAGCTTAGTAATGCGACTAGCGTCCAATGAGCAGTTCTTC
NA TRBJ2-2 TRBV19 TRBD2 CASSMSPGGNTGELFF TGTGCCAGTAGTATGTCGCCGGGAGGGAACACCGGGGAGCTGTTTTTT
few TRBJ1-1 TRBV5-1 NA CASSSYRVNTEAFF TGCGCCAGCAGCTCGTACAGGGTGAACACTGAAGCTTTCTTT
NA TRBJ1-2 TRBV10-3 TRBD1 CAISFDRDYGYTF TGTGCCATCAGTTTTGACAGGGACTATGGCTACACCTTC
once TRBJ1-4 TRBV30 TRBD1 CAWKGQGSEKLFF TGTGCCTGGAAAGGACAGGGAAGTGAAAAACTGTTTTTT
few TRBJ1-3 TRBV5-1 TRBD1 CASSMTGGLGNTIYF TGCGCCAGCAGCATGACAGGGGGATTGGGAAACACCATATATTTT
few TRBJ1-2 TRBV4-2 NA CASSQDETGRTNYGYTF TGTGCCAGCAGCCAAGACGAGACAGGCCGTACTAACTATGGCTACACCTTC
NA TRBJ2-1 TRBV27 TRBD2 CASSRPGRDEQFF TGTGCCAGCAGTAGGCCGGGGAGGGATGAGCAGTTCTTC
NA TRBJ1-5 TRBV14 TRBD1 CASSLTGSGNQPQHF TGTGCCAGCAGCTTGACAGGGTCGGGCAATCAGCCCCAGCATTTT
NA TRBJ1-2 TRBV15 TRBD1 CATSRGGQGPYGYTF TGTGCCACCAGCAGAGGAGGACAGGGCCCATATGGCTACACCTTC
few TRBJ2-2 TRBV5-4 NA CASSPRTSGRNTGELFF TGTGCCAGCAGCCCCCGGACCTCAGGGCGGAACACCGGGGAGCTGTTTTTT